The 32 T cell receptor beta chains listed next were all sequenced from one sample in a study of cytomegalovirus exposure and HLA in healthy donors. TCRdb's table, derived via immunoSEQ multiplex PCR, lists solely in-frame clones and lacks some. Of about 56,000 clones in the sample, about 92% were seen once. Sequencing used PBMCs. The origin of the receptors is a man aged 18 to 30 in good health and CMV-seronegative.

This sequence joins TRBV6-6 and TRBJ2-5, with 9 bases fitting TRBD2. The CDR3 is 15 residues long. Germline V gene data show CDR1 as MNHNY and CDR2 as SVGAGI (reference sequence). J lost 5 bases, V lost 4 bases, and 8 bases had no gene match. DNA for the CDR3: TGTGCCAGCAGTTCGGGACTAGCATCCCGCGAGACCCAGTACTTC. It translates to CASSSGLASRETQYF.

CDR3 sequence (DNA): TGTGCCAGCAGGCGCCGAGCAGGGGCCAACTATGGCTACACCTTC. It encodes CASRRRAGANYGYTF. The V gene is TRBV7-2, the J gene TRBJ1-2; possibly TRBD1 for D (6 bases). V gave up 6 bases and J gave up 2 bases, with 16 bases separating them. This CDR3 spans 15 amino acids. Looked up from germline, CDR1 is SGHTA and CDR2 is FQGNSA.

The chain is built from TRBV5-8 and TRBJ2-1; TRBD2 is a possible D gene (5 bases). Trimming shortened V by 4 bases and J by 4 bases, and 9 bases separated the two germline ends. The CDR3 spans 13 residues. CDR1 SGHTS and CDR2 YDEGEE come from the germline V gene. The CDR3, as DNA: TGTGCCAGCAGCACCGGGAATTACAATGAGCAGTTCTTC. Its translation: CASSTGNYNEQFF.

The V gene is TRBV11-2, the J gene TRBJ2-7; TRBD1 matches at 9 bases. This CDR3 is built from 15 residues. The V and J ends lost 5 bases and 0 bases, in that order; junction bases with no gene match: 5. Germline V gene sequence: CDR1 SGHAT, CDR2 FQNNGV. This CDR3 reads CASSPGTGSSYEQYF. DNA of the CDR3: TGTGCCAGCAGCCCCGGGACAGGGAGCTCCTACGAGCAGTACTTC.

The V gene is TRBV6-1, the J gene TRBJ1-1; 8 bases fit TRBD1. Germline assignment: CDR1 MNHNS and CDR2 SASEGT. There are 14 residues in the CDR3. V was pared by 6 bases and J by 5 bases, with 8 bases of the junction left unmatched. CDR3 region: CASRMDRDGTEAFF. In nucleotides, the CDR3 is TGTGCCAGCAGGATGGACAGGGATGGAACTGAAGCTTTCTTT.

The genes are TRBV5-1 and TRBJ2-3, with D possibly being TRBD1 (6 bases). V lost 3 bases, J lost 2 bases, and 10 bases lay in between. Germline CDR1 SGHRS, CDR2 YFSETQ. The CDR3 sequence is 14 residues long. The DNA for the CDR3 is TGCGCCAGCAGCTCGCCAGGGGACACAGATACGCAGTATTTT. Translating it yields CASSSPGDTDTQYF. The full variable domain, its missing parts supplied by reference TRBV5-1 and TRBJ2-3, is KAGVTQTPRYLIKTRGQQVTLSCSPISGHRSVSWYQQTPGQGLQFLFEYFSETQRNKGNFPGRFSGRQFSNSRSEMNVSTLELGDSALYLCASSSPGDTDTQYFGPGTRLTVL.

The CDR3 region has the DNA TGTGCCAGCAGCCGGGCGGGAGGATCCGGAAACACCATATATTTT. Translating gives CASSRAGGSGNTIYF. This sequence joins TRBV5-4 and TRBJ1-3; unclear D gene. Trimming cost V 4 bases and J 4 bases, with 15 bases left between them. The CDR3 extends over 15 amino acids. Per the germline V gene, CDR1 is SGHNT and CDR2 is YYREEE (reference sequence). Supplemented by reference TRBV5-4 and TRBJ1-3, the full variable domain reads ETGVTQSPTHLIKTRGQQVTLRCSSQSGHNTVSWYQQALGQGPQFIFQYYREEENGRGNFPPRFSGLQFPNYSSELNVNALELDDSALYLCASSRAGGSGNTIYFGEGSWLTVV.

The V gene is TRBV4-3, the J gene TRBJ2-1, with D possibly TRBD1 on 5 matching bases. V shed 2 bases and J shed 8 bases, with 10 bases lying between them. From germline, CDR1 is LGHNA and CDR2 YSLEER. The CDR3 spans 13 residues. CDR3 protein: CASSQRLRDEQFF. CDR3 DNA: TGCGCCAGCAGCCAAAGACTCAGGGATGAGCAGTTCTTC.

CDR3 in amino acids: CASSVDDGQGGTEAFF. Here the CDR3 DNA reads TGTGCCAGCAGCGTAGATGATGGACAGGGCGGTACTGAAGCTTTCTTT. The chain links TRBV9 to TRBJ1-1; 8 nucleotides agree with TRBD1. The germline CDR1 and CDR2 sequences are SGDLS and YYNGEE. The V segment lost 0 bases and the J segment 5 bases; nucleotides outside the gene matches: 9. This CDR3 has 16 amino acids.

V gene TRBV5-4 combines with J gene TRBJ2-2, with 8 bases fitting TRBD1. The CDR3 has 15 amino acids. J was trimmed by 0 bases and V by 6 bases; bases with no gene match: 4. CDR1 and CDR2 (germline): SGHNT, YYREEE (reference sequence). CDR3 sequence (DNA): TGTGCCAGCACCGTGACAGGGGCGAACACCGGGGAGCTGTTTTTT. Translated: CASTVTGANTGELFF.

V gene TRBV19 combines with J gene TRBJ2-1, with 8 bases aligning to TRBD2. The germline CDR1 and CDR2 sequences are LNHDA and SQIVND (reference sequence). Trimming took 1 base from V and 15 from J; bases not matched to a gene: 5. This CDR3 has 12 residues. In nucleotides, the CDR3 is TGTGCCAGTAGTATAGTTTTCGGGACTAGGTTCTTC. As protein: CASSIVFGTRFF.

CDR3 protein: CSASGGGEQYF. In DNA form, the CDR3 reads TGCAGTGCTAGTGGAGGCGGAGAGCAGTACTTC. The chain recombines TRBV20-1 with TRBJ2-7, with D perhaps matching TRBD2 (5 bases). The CDR3 covers 11 residues. Trimming removed 3 bases at V and 7 bases at J, with 10 bases between. Germline V CDR1 and CDR2: DFQATT, SNEGSKA (reference sequence).

This rearrangement joins TRBV7-9 to TRBJ1-3; no definite D call. Between the trimmed V and J ends, which lost 3 bases and 11 bases, there was a span of 17 bases. CDR3 size: 14 residues. Germline CDR1 is SEHNR and CDR2 is FQNEAQ (reference sequence). CDR3 nucleotide sequence: TGTGCCAGCAGCTTCGCCTCCACCTCTAACCCCATATATTTT. Its protein product is CASSFASTSNPIYF.

The chain recombines TRBV28 with TRBJ2-5; maybe TRBD1 (5 bases). This CDR3 contains 14 residues. V lost 4 bases to trimming and J lost 5 bases, with 14 bases between them. Germline CDR1 reads MDHEN; CDR2 reads SYDVKM. The DNA for the CDR3 is TGTGCCAGCAGTTCAACAGGTTTGGGGGAGACCCAGTACTTC. Protein sequence: CASSSTGLGETQYF.

The sample holds one count of this clone. The chain has TRBV29-1 and TRBJ2-3; 7 bases align to TRBD2. The CDR3 is 13 residues long. With V trimmed by 8 bases and J by 2 bases, 7 bases remained unmatched. Germline CDR1 and CDR2: SQVTM and ANQGSEA. CDR3 amino acids: CSPGLADTDTQYF. For the CDR3, the DNA is TGCAGCCCGGGGCTAGCGGACACAGATACGCAGTATTTT.

The V call is TRBV19, the J call TRBJ1-4, with 7 bases identical to TRBD1. From germline, CDR1 is LNHDA and CDR2 SQIVND (reference sequence). The trim removed 3 bases at V and 3 bases at J, leaving 7 bases unmatched. The CDR3 length is 16 residues. The DNA of the CDR3 is TGTGCCAGTAGTATTGGAGGGGGCCCGGCTAATGAAAAACTGTTTTTT. This translates into CASSIGGGPANEKLFF.

The chain recombines TRBV9 with TRBJ2-1, with TRBD2 matching 7 bases. Germline V gene sequence: CDR1 SGDLS, CDR2 YYNGEE. J gave up 9 bases and V 5 bases, and 11 bases lay outside the gene matches. This CDR3 has 14 amino acids. The CDR3 sequence is CASSRGSNGIEQFF. CDR3 sequence (DNA): TGTGCCAGCAGTCGCGGGAGTAATGGGATTGAGCAGTTCTTC.

This CDR3 reads CASSVQGNTGELFF. The CDR3 region has the DNA TGTGCCAGCAGTGTGCAGGGGAACACCGGGGAGCTGTTTTTT. The J gene is TRBJ2-2, the V gene TRBV2; D possibly corresponds to TRBD1 (5 bases). Germline V CDR1 and CDR2: SNHLY, FYNNEI. The V end was cut by 4 bases, the J end by 1 base, with 7 bases between. The CDR3 covers 14 residues.

The V call is TRBV28, the J call TRBJ2-7; the D gene is possibly TRBD2 (5 bases). CDR3 length: 13 residues. V lost 3 bases and J 5 bases, leaving 11 bases between the germline ends. Germline V gene lookup returns CDR1 MDHEN and CDR2 SYDVKM. The CDR3 DNA sequence: TGTGCCAGCAGTTTCCGAGGGAACCACGAGCAGTACTTC. Its translation is CASSFRGNHEQYF.

The J gene is TRBJ1-4, the V gene TRBV5-6; 7 bases are a match to TRBD1. In germline, CDR1 is SGHDT, CDR2 YYEEEE. V gave up 3 bases and J gave up 7 bases; unmatched junction bases: 9. The CDR3 is 15 amino acids. The CDR3 here is CASSSIGQDGEKLFF. The CDR3 nucleotides read TGTGCCAGCAGCTCGATTGGACAGGACGGTGAAAAACTGTTTTTT.

The chain joins TRBV18 to TRBJ1-4; D gene ambiguous. The germline CDR1 and CDR2 sequences are KGHSH and LQKENI. The CDR3 totals 19 residues. V was shortened by 1 base and J by 0 bases, with 18 bases between the two germline ends. CDR3 loop: CASSPRPRRERATNEKLFF. In nucleotides, the CDR3 is TGTGCCAGCTCACCACGGCCGAGGCGGGAGAGAGCAACTAATGAAAAACTGTTTTTT.

The CDR3 protein is CASSGLQGADTEAFF. CDR3 DNA: TGTGCCAGCAGCGGGCTACAGGGGGCGGACACTGAAGCTTTCTTT. This rearrangement joins TRBV5-8 to TRBJ1-1; 9 nucleotides line up with TRBD1. Germline CDR1 and CDR2: SGHTS and YDEGEE. This CDR3 contains 15 residues. V shed 4 bases, J shed 3 bases, and the junction held 7 bases outside the gene matches.

The chain carries TRBV7-3 and TRBJ2-3; 8 bases line up with TRBD2. Germline CDR1 and CDR2: SGHTA and FQGTGA. The CDR3 is 14 amino acids. Trimming removed 4 bases from V and 0 bases from J; junction bases left unmatched: 0. CDR3 DNA: TGTGCCAGCAGCTCTAGCGGGAGCACAGATACGCAGTATTTT. It specifies CASSSSGSTDTQYF.

The J gene is TRBJ1-5, the V gene TRBV6-6; the D gene is possibly TRBD1 (6 bases). There are 12 residues in the CDR3. The V gene lost 8 bases and the J gene lost 6 bases, with 11 bases spanning the gap. The germline V gene has CDR1 MNHNY and CDR2 SVGAGI (reference sequence). CDR3 amino acids: CASLGGIQPQHF. The CDR3 region has the DNA TGTGCCAGCCTAGGGGGAATTCAGCCCCAGCATTTT.

This clone was counted between two and nine times. This sequence joins TRBV13 and TRBJ2-5; D uncertain. Germline-derived CDR1 and CDR2 are PRHDT and FYEKMQ (reference sequence). The CDR3 covers 17 residues. Trimming removed 0 bases from V and 2 bases from J, with 16 bases in between. The DNA of the CDR3 is TGTGCCAGCAGCTTAGGCTTGGGTAAGACACCTCAAGAGACCCAGTACTTC. Residues: CASSLGLGKTPQETQYF.

The rearrangement links TRBV6-1 to TRBJ2-4, with D maybe TRBD1 (6 bases). CDR1 and CDR2 (germline): MNHNS, SASEGT. Trimming pared 2 bases from V and 1 base from J, leaving 12 bases between. The CDR3 runs 16 residues. The CDR3 spells CASSEQGLVAKNIQYF. The CDR3 bases are TGTGCCAGCAGTGAACAGGGGCTTGTTGCCAAAAACATTCAGTACTTC.

V gene TRBV6-1 combines with J gene TRBJ2-1; 7 bases match TRBD1. J gave up 6 bases and V 2 bases, and 4 bases lay outside the gene matches. This CDR3 contains 14 residues. Per germline, CDR1 MNHNS and CDR2 SASEGT. In DNA form, the CDR3 reads TGTGCCAGCAGTGAAAGCCGACAGGGCAATGAGCAGTTCTTC. Amino acids: CASSESRQGNEQFF.

The chain employs TRBV10-1 and TRBJ2-2, with 9 bases that match TRBD1. V was pared by 10 bases and J by 2 bases, with 5 bases of the junction left unmatched. Germline V CDR1 and CDR2: WNHNN, SYGVQD (reference sequence). There are 14 residues in the CDR3. This CDR3 is CATGQGPNTGELFF. The CDR3 DNA is TGCGCCACAGGACAGGGGCCTAACACCGGGGAGCTGTTTTTT.

The V gene is TRBV5-4, the J gene TRBJ2-5; unclear D gene. The CDR3 is 13 amino acids. Trimming pared 2 bases from V and 4 bases from J, leaving 9 bases between. CDR1 and CDR2 from the germline V gene are SGHNT and YYREEE (reference sequence). The CDR3 nucleotides are TGTGCCAGCAGCTTACTATCTACAGAGACCCAGTACTTC. Amino acid sequence: CASSLLSTETQYF. The whole variable domain, filled in from reference TRBV5-4 and TRBJ2-5, reads ETGVTQSPTHLIKTRGQQVTLRCSSQSGHNTVSWYQQALGQGPQFIFQYYREEENGRGNFPPRFSGLQFPNYSSELNVNALELDDSALYLCASSLLSTETQYFGPGTRLLVL.

CDR3 sequence (DNA): TGTGCCAGCAGTTACTCGCACGAGTCCTCTGTTAACACCATATATTTT. Protein product: CASSYSHESSVNTIYF. The chain combines TRBV6-5 with TRBJ1-3; D is undetermined. This CDR3 has 16 residues. V lost 0 bases, J lost 7 bases, and 16 bases lay in between. Per germline, CDR1 MNHEY and CDR2 SVGAGI.

The chain carries TRBV5-1 and TRBJ2-2; 8 bases match TRBD1. Germline CDR1 is SGHRS and CDR2 is YFSETQ. CDR3 length: 16 amino acids. The V and J ends lost 3 bases and 5 bases, in that order; junction bases with no gene match: 9. The chain's CDR3 is CASSSVSRDRTGELFF. CDR3 coding DNA: TGCGCCAGCAGCTCGGTGTCCCGGGACAGGACCGGGGAGCTGTTTTTT. Full variable domain (remainder filled in from reference TRBV5-1 and TRBJ2-2): KAGVTQTPRYLIKTRGQQVTLSCSPISGHRSVSWYQQTPGQGLQFLFEYFSETQRNKGNFPGRFSGRQFSNSRSEMNVSTLELGDSALYLCASSSVSRDRTGELFFGEGSRLTVL.

The CDR3 is CASSLEQGHQPQHF. The CDR3, as DNA: TGTGCCAGCAGTTTGGAGCAGGGGCATCAGCCCCAGCATTTT. V gene TRBV28 combines with J gene TRBJ1-5; tentatively, D is TRBD1 (6 bases). The CDR3 runs 14 residues. Germline CDR1 is MDHEN and CDR2 is SYDVKM. The V end lost 3 bases, the J end lost 5 bases, and 11 bases lay between the germline ends.